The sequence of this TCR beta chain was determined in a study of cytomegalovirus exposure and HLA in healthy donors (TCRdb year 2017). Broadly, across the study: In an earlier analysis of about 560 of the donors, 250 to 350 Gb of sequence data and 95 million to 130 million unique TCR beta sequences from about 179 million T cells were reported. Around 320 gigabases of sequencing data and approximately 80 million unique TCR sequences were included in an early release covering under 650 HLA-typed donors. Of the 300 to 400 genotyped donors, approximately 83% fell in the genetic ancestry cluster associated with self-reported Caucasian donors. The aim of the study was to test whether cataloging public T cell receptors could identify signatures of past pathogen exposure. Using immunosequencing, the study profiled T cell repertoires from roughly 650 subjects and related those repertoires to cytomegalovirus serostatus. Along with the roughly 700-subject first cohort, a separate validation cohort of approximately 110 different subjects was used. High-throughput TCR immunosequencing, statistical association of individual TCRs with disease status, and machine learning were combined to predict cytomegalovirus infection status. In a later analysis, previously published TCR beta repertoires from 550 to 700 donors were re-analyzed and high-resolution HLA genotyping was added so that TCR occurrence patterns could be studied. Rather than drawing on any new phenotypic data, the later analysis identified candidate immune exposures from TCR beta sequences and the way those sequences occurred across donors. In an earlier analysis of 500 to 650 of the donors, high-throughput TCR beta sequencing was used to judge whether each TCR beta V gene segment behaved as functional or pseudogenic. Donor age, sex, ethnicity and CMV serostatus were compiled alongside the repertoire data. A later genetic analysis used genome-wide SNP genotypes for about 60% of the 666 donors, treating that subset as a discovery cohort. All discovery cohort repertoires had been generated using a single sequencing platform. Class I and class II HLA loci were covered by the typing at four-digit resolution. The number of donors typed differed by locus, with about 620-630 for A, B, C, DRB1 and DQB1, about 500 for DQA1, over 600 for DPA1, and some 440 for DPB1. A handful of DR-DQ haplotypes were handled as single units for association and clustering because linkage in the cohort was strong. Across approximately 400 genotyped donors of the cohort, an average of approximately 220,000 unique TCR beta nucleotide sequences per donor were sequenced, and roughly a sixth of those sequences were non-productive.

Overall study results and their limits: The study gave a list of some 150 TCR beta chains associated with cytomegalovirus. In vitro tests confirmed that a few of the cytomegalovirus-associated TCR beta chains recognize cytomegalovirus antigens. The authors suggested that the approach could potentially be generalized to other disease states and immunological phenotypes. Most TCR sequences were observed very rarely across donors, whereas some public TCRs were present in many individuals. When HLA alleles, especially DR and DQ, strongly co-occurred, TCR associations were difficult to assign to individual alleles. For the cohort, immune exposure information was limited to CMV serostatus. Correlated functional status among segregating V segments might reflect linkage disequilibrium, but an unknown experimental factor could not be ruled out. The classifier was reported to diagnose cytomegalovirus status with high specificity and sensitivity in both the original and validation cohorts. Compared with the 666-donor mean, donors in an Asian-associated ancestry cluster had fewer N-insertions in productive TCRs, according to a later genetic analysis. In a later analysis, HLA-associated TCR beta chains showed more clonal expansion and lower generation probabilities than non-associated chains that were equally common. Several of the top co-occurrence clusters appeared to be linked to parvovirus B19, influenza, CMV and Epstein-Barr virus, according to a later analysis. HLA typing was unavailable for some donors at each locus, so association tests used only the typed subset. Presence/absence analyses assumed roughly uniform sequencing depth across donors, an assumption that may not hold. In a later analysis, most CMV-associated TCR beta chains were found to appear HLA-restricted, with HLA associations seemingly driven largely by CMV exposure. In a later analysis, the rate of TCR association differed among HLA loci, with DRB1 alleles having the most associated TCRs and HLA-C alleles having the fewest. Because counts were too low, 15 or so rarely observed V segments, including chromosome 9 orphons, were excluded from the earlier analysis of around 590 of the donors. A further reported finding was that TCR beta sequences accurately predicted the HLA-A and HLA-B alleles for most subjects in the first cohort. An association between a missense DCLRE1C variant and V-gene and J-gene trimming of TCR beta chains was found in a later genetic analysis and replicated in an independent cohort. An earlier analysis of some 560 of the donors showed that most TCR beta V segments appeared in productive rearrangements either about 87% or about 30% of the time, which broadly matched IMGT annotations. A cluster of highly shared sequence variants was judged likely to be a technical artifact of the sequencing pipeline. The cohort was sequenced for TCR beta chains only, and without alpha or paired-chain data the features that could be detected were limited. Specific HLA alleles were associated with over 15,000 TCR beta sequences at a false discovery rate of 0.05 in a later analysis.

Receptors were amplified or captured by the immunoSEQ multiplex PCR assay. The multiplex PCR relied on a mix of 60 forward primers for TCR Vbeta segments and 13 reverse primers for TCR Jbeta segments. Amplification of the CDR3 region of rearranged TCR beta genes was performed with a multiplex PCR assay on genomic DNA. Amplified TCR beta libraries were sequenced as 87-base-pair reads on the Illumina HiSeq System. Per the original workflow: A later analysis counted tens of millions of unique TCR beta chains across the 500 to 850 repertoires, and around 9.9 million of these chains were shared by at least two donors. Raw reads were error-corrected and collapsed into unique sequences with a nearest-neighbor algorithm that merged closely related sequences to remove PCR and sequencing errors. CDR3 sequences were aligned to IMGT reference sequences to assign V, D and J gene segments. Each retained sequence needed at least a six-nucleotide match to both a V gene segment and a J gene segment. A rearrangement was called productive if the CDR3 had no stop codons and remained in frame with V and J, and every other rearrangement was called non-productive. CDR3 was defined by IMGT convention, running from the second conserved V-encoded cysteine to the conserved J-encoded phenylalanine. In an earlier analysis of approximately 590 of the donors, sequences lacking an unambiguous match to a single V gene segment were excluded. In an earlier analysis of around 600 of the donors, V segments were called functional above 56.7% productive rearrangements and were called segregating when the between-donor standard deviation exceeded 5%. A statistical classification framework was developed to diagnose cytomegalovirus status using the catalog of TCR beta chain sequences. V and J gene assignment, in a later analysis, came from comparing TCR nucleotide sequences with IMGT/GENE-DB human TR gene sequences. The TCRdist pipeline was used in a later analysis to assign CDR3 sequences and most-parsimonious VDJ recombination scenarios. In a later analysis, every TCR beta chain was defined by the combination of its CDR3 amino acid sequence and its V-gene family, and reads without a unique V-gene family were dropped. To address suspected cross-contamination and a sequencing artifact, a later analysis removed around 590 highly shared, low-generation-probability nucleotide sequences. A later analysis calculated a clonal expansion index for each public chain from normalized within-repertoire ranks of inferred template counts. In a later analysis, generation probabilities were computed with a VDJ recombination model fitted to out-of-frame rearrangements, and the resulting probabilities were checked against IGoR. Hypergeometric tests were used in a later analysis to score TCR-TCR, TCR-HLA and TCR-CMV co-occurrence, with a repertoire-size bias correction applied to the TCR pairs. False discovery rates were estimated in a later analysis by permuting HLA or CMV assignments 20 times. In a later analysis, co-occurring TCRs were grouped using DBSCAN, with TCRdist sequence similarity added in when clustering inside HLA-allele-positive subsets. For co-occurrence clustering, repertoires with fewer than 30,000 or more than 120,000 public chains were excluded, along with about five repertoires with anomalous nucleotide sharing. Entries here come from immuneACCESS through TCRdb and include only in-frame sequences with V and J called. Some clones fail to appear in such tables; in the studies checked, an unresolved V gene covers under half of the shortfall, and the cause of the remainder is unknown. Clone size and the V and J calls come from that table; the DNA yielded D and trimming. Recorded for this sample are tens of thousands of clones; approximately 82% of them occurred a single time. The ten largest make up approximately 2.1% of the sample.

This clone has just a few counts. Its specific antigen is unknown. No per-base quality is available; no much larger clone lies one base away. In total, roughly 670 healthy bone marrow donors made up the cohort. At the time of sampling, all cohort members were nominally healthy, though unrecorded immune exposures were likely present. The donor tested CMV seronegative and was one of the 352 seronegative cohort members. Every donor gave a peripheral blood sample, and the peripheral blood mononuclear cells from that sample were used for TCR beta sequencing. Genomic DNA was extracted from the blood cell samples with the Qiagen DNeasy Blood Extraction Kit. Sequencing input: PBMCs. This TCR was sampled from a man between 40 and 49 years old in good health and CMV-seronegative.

The nucleotide sequence is TGTGCCAGCAGTGAATGGGGACAGAGCAATCAGCCCCAGCATTTT. Translation gives CASSEWGQSNQPQHF. The sequence joins TRBV6-1 to TRBJ1-5, and 7 junctional nucleotides match TRBD1. Ends trimmed: V by 2 bases, J by 1 base; bases unmatched to a gene: 2. From the cysteine through the phenylalanine, the CDR3 covers 15 amino acids. Only the CDR3 part of the read is kept: 45 bases, read in frame from the first base. The germline V gene gives CDR1 as MNHNS and CDR2 as SASEGT.